This T cell receptor beta chain was recovered during a study of OX40 agonist ivuxolimab in advanced cancers. About the study: Ivuxolimab, which is an agonistic anti-OX40 (CD134) antibody, was administered to the patients. Recorded diagnoses for dose-escalation patients were hepatocellular carcinoma, melanoma, renal cell or head and neck cancer. Eligibility admitted prior anti-PD-1, anti-PD-L1 or anti-CTLA-4 therapy; around 38% had some.

Cycle 7 day 1, cycle 4 day 1, and baseline were the timepoints at which blood was sampled. Produced via immunoSEQ multiplex PCR; TCRdb's table is partial and in-frame only. The sample lists roughly 92,000 clones; 84% were seen once. V dropped 0 bases and J dropped 3; count of bases not matched to a gene: 10. The CDR3 consists of 17 residues. Germline values: CDR1 LGHNT, CDR2 FRNRAP. The sample consisted of CD4+ or CD8+ T cells sorted from blood, taken in a trial of the OX40 agonist ivuxolimab. The gene calls are TRBV12-5 and TRBJ2-7; 8 nucleotides agree with TRBD2. The TCR sequence derives from an adult with an advanced solid tumor such as melanoma, head and neck, liver or kidney cancer. The CDR3 sequence is CASGLVPGTRESYEQYF. The CDR3 DNA is TGTGCTAGTGGTTTGGTCCCGGGGACTAGAGAGAGCTACGAGCAGTACTTC.